The 18 T cell receptor beta chains reported below all come from one sample, sequenced in a study of blood T cell repertoires in COVID-19. TCRdb's table, derived via immunoSEQ multiplex PCR, lists solely in-frame clones and lacks some. The sample shows 90,000 to 100,000 clones, 81% of them seen only once. Material for sequencing was peripheral blood. Receptors were obtained from a woman at least 80 years old with acute or convalescent COVID-19.

The chain joins TRBV5-4 to TRBJ2-7, with 9 bases identical to TRBD1. V shed 4 bases and J 5 bases; nucleotides not matched to a gene: 10. This CDR3 comprises 15 residues. Germline CDR1 and CDR2: SGHNT and YYREEE (reference sequence). CDR3 coding DNA: TGTGCCAGCAGCCGCAGCGGGACAGGGCCCAACGAGCAGTACGTC. This encodes CASSRSGTGPNEQYV.

The V gene is TRBV6-2 or TRBV6-3, the J gene TRBJ1-2; 10 bases line up with TRBD1. Germline CDR1 reads MNHEY; CDR2 reads SVGEGT. The V gene end was trimmed by 2 bases and the J gene end by 5 bases; junction bases not matched to a gene: 5. This CDR3 has 15 residues. The CDR3 loop is CASSYTGTGAYGYTF. Written as DNA, the CDR3 is TGTGCCAGCAGTTACACCGGGACAGGGGCGTATGGCTACACCTTC.

The table lists this clone with a count of one. V and J are TRBV7-9 and TRBJ1-5, with a weak D call TRBD1 (6 bases). Germline V gene lookup returns CDR1 SEHNR and CDR2 FQNEAQ (reference sequence). This CDR3 is 14 amino acids long. Trimming took off 5 bases at V and 4 bases at J, with 12 bases between the two ends. The CDR3 DNA follows: TGTGCCAGCAGCCCCCTAACAGGGAATCAGCCCCAGCATTTT. Translated, it gives CASSPLTGNQPQHF.

The chain links TRBV28 to TRBJ1-4; D unresolved. From germline, CDR1 is MDHEN and CDR2 SYDVKM. With 4 bases removed from V and 0 bases from J, the gap between germline ends came to 12 bases. The CDR3 has 16 residues. The CDR3 DNA reads TGTGCCAGCAGTTGGCCAGGCGGGGCAACTAATGAAAAACTGTTTTTT. Protein sequence: CASSWPGGATNEKLFF.

The CDR3: CAITWGSGRDEQFF. CDR3 in DNA: TGTGCCATCACTTGGGGTTCCGGGAGGGATGAGCAGTTCTTC. The V call is TRBV10-3, the J call TRBJ2-1, with TRBD2 matching over 8 bases. The V segment lost 7 bases and the J segment 8 bases; nucleotides outside the gene matches: 10. The CDR3 length is 14 residues. Germline values: CDR1 ENHRY, CDR2 SYGVKD.

The V and J genes are TRBV5-4 and TRBJ2-3; 7 nucleotides match TRBD2. Germline loops: CDR1 SGHNT, CDR2 YYREEE (reference sequence). V was clipped by 4 bases and J by 0 bases; unmatched bases: 5. The CDR3 sequence is 15 residues long. Here the CDR3 DNA reads TGTGCCAGCAGCGGGGAGGGCAGAAGCACAGATACGCAGTATTTT. Translating gives CASSGEGRSTDTQYF.

The chain uses TRBV2 and TRBJ1-3; no clear D gene. The CDR3 has 13 amino acids. V shed 2 bases and J shed 6 bases, with 8 bases lying between them. CDR1 and CDR2 from the germline V gene are SNHLY and FYNNEI. The CDR3: CASSEYSLNTIYF. CDR3 nucleotides: TGTGCCAGCAGTGAATATTCCTTAAACACCATATATTTT.

V usage is TRBV28 and J usage is TRBJ2-5; D perhaps matches TRBD2 (6 bases). Germline CDR1 MDHEN, CDR2 SYDVKM. Trimming removed 4 bases at V and 2 bases at J, with 17 bases between. The CDR3 is 16 residues long. CDR3 loop: CASSSIWEDKQETQYF. DNA of the CDR3: TGTGCCAGCAGTTCCATCTGGGAGGATAAGCAAGAGACCCAGTACTTC.

The V and J genes are TRBV4-1 and TRBJ2-6; TRBD1 agrees at 9 bases. This CDR3 is built from 17 residues. J was trimmed by 0 bases and V by 11 bases; bases with no gene match: 11. Germline values: CDR1 MGHRA, CDR2 YSYEKL. The CDR3 DNA reads TGCGCCTTTCAACTACAGGGGGCTCACTCTGGGGCCAACGTCCTGACTTTC. This codes for CAFQLQGAHSGANVLTF.

The rearrangement joins TRBV27 to TRBJ1-5; tentative D call: TRBD1 (6 bases). Germline CDR1 reads MNHEY; CDR2 reads SMNVEV (reference sequence). The CDR3 loop spans 16 amino acids. Trimming took off 4 bases at V and 0 bases at J, with 13 bases between the two ends. CDR3 sequence reads: CASSSSGAGSNQPQHF. The CDR3, as DNA: TGTGCCAGCAGTTCGTCAGGGGCGGGTAGCAATCAGCCCCAGCATTTT.

The rearrangement uses TRBV27 and TRBJ1-2; the match to TRBD1 covers 9 bases. Germline-derived CDR1 and CDR2 are MNHEY and SMNVEV (reference sequence). The ends lost 5 bases at V and 8 bases at J; junction bases unmatched: 6. This CDR3 has 13 residues. The chain's CDR3 is CASSTTGGRGYTF. CDR3 coding DNA: TGTGCCAGCAGTACGACAGGGGGTAGGGGCTACACCTTC.

The chain has TRBV5-6 and TRBJ2-3; 9 bases are a match to TRBD2. Germline CDR1 reads SGHDT; CDR2 reads YYEEEE. This CDR3 spans 16 amino acids. V shed 1 base and J 2 bases; nucleotides not matched to a gene: 5. CDR3 DNA sequence: TGTGCCAGCAGCTTGACTGCGGGGGGGATCACAGATACGCAGTATTTT. It is translated as CASSLTAGGITDTQYF. The full variable domain, its missing parts supplied by reference TRBV5-6 and TRBJ2-3, is DAGVTQSPTHLIKTRGQQVTLRCSPKSGHDTVSWYQQALGQGPQFIFQYYEEEERQRGNFPDRFSGHQFPNYSSELNVNALLLGDSALYLCASSLTAGGITDTQYFGPGTRLTVL.

The CDR3 DNA reads as TGCGCCAGCAGCCAAGAAATTGCGAGCAACTATGGCTACACCTTC. Translating it yields CASSQEIASNYGYTF. The chain links TRBV4-3 to TRBJ1-2; D gene uncertain. The CDR3 covers 15 residues. Germline V gives CDR1 LGHNA, CDR2 YSLEER. V gave up 0 bases and J gave up 2 bases, with 10 bases separating them.

The chain links TRBV29-1 to TRBJ1-1, with TRBD1 identical over 7 bases. V shed 6 bases and J 0 bases; nucleotides not matched to a gene: 4. Germline V gene sequence: CDR1 SQVTM, CDR2 ANQGSEA. The CDR3 has 13 amino acids. CDR3 nucleotides: TGCAGCGTGAGGACAGGTCTGAACACTGAAGCTTTCTTT. This sequence encodes CSVRTGLNTEAFF.

The chain employs TRBV11-3 and TRBJ2-3; D remains unclear. The germline gives CDR1 SGHNT, CDR2 YENEEA. V shed 4 bases and J shed 4 bases, with 15 bases lying between them. The CDR3 runs to 15 residues. The CDR3 region has the DNA TGTGCCAGCAGCTCTAGACCCACCTCCGCAGATACGCAGTATTTT. As protein: CASSSRPTSADTQYF.

This chain joins TRBV4-2 and TRBJ2-2; D ambiguous. The CDR3 extends over 17 amino acids. Germline V gene data show CDR1 as LGHNA and CDR2 as YNFKEQ. Trimming took 1 base from V and 1 from J, leaving 13 bases between them. In nucleotides, the CDR3 is TGTGCCAGCAGCCAAGTAGGTTACGAGGAGAACACCGGGGAGCTGTTTTTT. The encoded protein is CASSQVGYEENTGELFF.

V gene TRBV5-8 combines with J gene TRBJ1-1; D remains ambiguous. CDR3 length equals 15 residues. V lost 4 bases, J lost 3 bases, and 16 bases lay in between. Germline CDR1 reads SGHTS; CDR2 reads YDEGEE. The CDR3 coding sequence is TGTGCCAGCAGCCCCTTCACGCGGAGAGACACTGAAGCTTTCTTT. As protein: CASSPFTRRDTEAFF. Full variable domain (rest looked up from reference TRBV5-8 and TRBJ1-1): EAGVTQSPTHLIKTRGQQATLRCSPISGHTSVYWYQQALGLGLQFLLWYDEGEERNRGNFPPRFSGRQFPNYSSELNVNALELEDSALYLCASSPFTRRDTEAFFGQGTRLTVV.

The chain links TRBV2 to TRBJ1-2, with 7 bases identical to TRBD1. This CDR3 contains 13 residues. J gave up 5 bases and V 8 bases, and 8 bases lay outside the gene matches. Germline loops: CDR1 SNHLY, CDR2 FYNNEI. The CDR3 DNA is TGTGCCAGCGGATTTCAACAGGGGTATGGCTACACCTTC. The encoded protein is CASGFQQGYGYTF.